The sequence of this T cell receptor (beta chain) was determined in a study of T cell responses to AZD1222 COVID-19 vaccine. Here immunoSEQ multiplex PCR was the method, and the copy in TCRdb shows in-frame clones only, minus some. The data contain 130,000 or so clones, around 90% of them seen just once; the ten biggest clones take up 7.5% to 8%. General observations from the study: At study baseline, merely over 5 AZD1222 recipients were seropositive. None of the repertoires were sampled until the peak T cell response had passed.

As concerns this clone: Its antigen is as yet unknown.

The V end was cut by 5 bases, the J end by 3 bases, with 8 bases between. The CDR3 spans 12 residues. Germline CDR1 SGHAT, CDR2 FQNNGV. The sequence derives from an adult who received the MenACWY meningococcal vaccine as a control. V gene TRBV11-2 combines with J gene TRBJ2-7; D might be TRBD1 (6 bases). The sample was peripheral blood, taken 28 days after the second dose of the MenACWY control vaccine. CDR3 protein: CASSRTVYEQYF. DNA for the CDR3: TGTGCCAGCAGCCGGACAGTCTACGAGCAGTACTTC.